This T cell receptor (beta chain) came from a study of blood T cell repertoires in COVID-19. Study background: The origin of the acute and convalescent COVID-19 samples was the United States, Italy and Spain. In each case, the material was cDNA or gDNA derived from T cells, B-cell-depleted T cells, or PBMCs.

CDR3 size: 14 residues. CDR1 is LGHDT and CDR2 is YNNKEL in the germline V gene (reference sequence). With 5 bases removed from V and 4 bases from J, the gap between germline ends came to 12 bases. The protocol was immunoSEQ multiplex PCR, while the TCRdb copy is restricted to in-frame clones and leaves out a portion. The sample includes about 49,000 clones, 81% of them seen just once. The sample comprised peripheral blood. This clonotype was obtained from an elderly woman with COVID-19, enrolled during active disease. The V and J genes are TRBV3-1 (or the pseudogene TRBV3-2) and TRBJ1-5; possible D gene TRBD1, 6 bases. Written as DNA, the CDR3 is TGTGCCAGCAGCGAAGGACAGCCGAATCAGCCCCAGCATTTT. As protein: CASSEGQPNQPQHF.